This record covers a single T cell receptor beta chain. Its antigen is currently unknown. The CDR3 has 15 amino acids. Germline loops: CDR1 MDHEN, CDR2 SYDVKM. V was shortened by 6 bases and J by 5 bases, with 17 bases between the two germline ends. PCR amplification relied on 60 Vbeta primers (plus 13 Jbeta primers). Profiling relied on immunoSEQ multiplex PCR, and the TCRdb table lists in-frame clones only, not all of them. The sample lists 200,000 or so clones; approximately 81% were seen once. This entry comes from a study of cytomegalovirus exposure and HLA in healthy donors. Findings and limits, study-wide: Relative to the approximately 700-donor mean, N-insertions were reportedly fewer in an Asian-associated ancestry cluster in a later analysis. Analyses of presence and absence presupposed an approximately uniform sequencing depth across donors.

This TCR came from a boy aged 5 to 17 in good health and CMV-seronegative. Specimen: PBMCs. This chain connects TRBV28 to TRBJ1-5; tentatively, D is TRBD1 (6 bases). The CDR3 loop reads CASSPQGLFDQPQHF. In nucleotides, the CDR3 is TGTGCCAGCAGCCCACAGGGTCTTTTTGATCAGCCCCAGCATTTT.